The 10 T cell receptor beta chains below were found in one sample sequenced in a study of blood T cell repertoires in COVID-19. The method was immunoSEQ multiplex PCR; TCRdb's version includes in-frame clones alone and lacks a portion of them. The sample gives approximately 90,000 clones, 75% to 90% of which show up once; 5.2% is in the top ten. The sequenced material came from peripheral blood. The receptors were sampled from a man between 60 and 75 years old with COVID-19, enrolled during active disease.

The gene calls are TRBV3-1 (or the pseudogene TRBV3-2) and TRBJ2-1; D is possibly TRBD2 (5 bases). CDR3 length equals 18 residues. Trimming took off 8 bases at V and 2 bases at J, with 25 bases between the two ends. The germline V gene encodes CDR1 LGHDT and CDR2 YNNKEL (reference sequence). CDR3 DNA: TGTGCCAGCGCCCGAGAGGGTAGCCCAAATACCGCCTACAATGAGCAGTTCTTC. Translated, it gives CASAREGSPNTAYNEQFF.

Only one count was recorded for this clone. The chain couples TRBV5-4 to TRBJ2-2; 9 nucleotides agree with TRBD1. There are 15 residues in the CDR3. The trim removed 4 bases at V and 6 bases at J, leaving 7 bases unmatched. Germline V gives CDR1 SGHNT, CDR2 YYREEE (reference sequence). For the CDR3, the DNA is TGTGCCAGCAGCCCCGCGGACAGGGGTGCCGGGGAGCTGTTTTTT. Translated: CASSPADRGAGELFF.

CDR3 region: CASSQEWGQGGNQPQHF. The CDR3 region has the DNA TGCGCCAGCAGCCAAGAGTGGGGACAGGGGGGGAATCAGCCCCAGCATTTT. The chain combines TRBV4-3 with TRBJ1-5, with 11 bases that match TRBD1. Germline lookup yields CDR1 LGHNA and CDR2 YSLEER. Losses at the gene ends were 0 bases for V and 4 bases for J; bases not matched to a gene: 5. The CDR3 runs to 17 residues.

The chain joins TRBV4-1 to TRBJ1-3; perhaps TRBD1 as D (5 bases). The CDR3 extends over 18 amino acids. V lost 3 bases and J 0 bases, leaving 18 bases between the germline ends. CDR1 and CDR2 (germline): MGHRA, YSYEKL. The CDR3 DNA follows: TGCGCCAGCAGCCAGGATTATAAAGGGGAATCCTCTGGAAACACCATATATTTT. This codes for CASSQDYKGESSGNTIYF.

V and J are TRBV7-9 and TRBJ1-1; 7 bases map to TRBD1. This CDR3 contains 17 residues. CDR1 SEHNR and CDR2 FQNEAQ come from the germline V gene (reference sequence). The V segment lost 5 bases and the J segment 7 bases; nucleotides outside the gene matches: 19. Here the CDR3 DNA reads TGTGCCAGCAGCCCGATAGCAGGGGGTTTAATTGCACATGAAGCTTTCTTT. Protein: CASSPIAGGLIAHEAFF.

The chain is built from TRBV30 and TRBJ1-6; perhaps TRBD1 as D (5 bases). Trimming removed 5 bases at V and 8 bases at J, with 7 bases between. Germline-derived CDR1 and CDR2 are GTSNPN and SVGIG (reference sequence). The CDR3 is made up of 11 amino acids. CDR3 sequence: CAWGAHSPLHF. The CDR3 nucleotides read TGTGCCTGGGGGGCACATTCACCCCTCCACTTT.

The chain carries TRBV2 and TRBJ2-4; tentatively, D is TRBD2 (6 bases). Deletions cut 2 bases from V and 6 bases from J, with 17 bases between. Germline lookup yields CDR1 SNHLY and CDR2 FYNNEI. CDR3 length equals 16 residues. The CDR3 coding sequence is TGTGCCAGCAGTGAATACGCCCAGGACGGGGGAAACATTCAGTACTTC. Amino acids: CASSEYAQDGGNIQYF.

This rearrangement joins TRBV6-5 to TRBJ2-1; 13 bases fit TRBD2. The CDR3 spans 15 residues. CDR1 MNHEY and CDR2 SVGAGI come from the germline V gene. Trimming removed 6 bases from V and 9 bases from J; junction bases left unmatched: 8. The CDR3 DNA reads TGTGCCAGCAGACCGGGACTAGCGGGATCTGGTGAGCAGTTCTTC. Its protein product is CASRPGLAGSGEQFF.

This chain uses TRBV18 with TRBJ2-1; D perhaps matches TRBD1 (6 bases). CDR1 is KGHSH, CDR2 LQKENI, per germline. This CDR3 contains 15 residues. Trimming left V 2 bases short and J 4 bases short, with 12 bases between. The CDR3 DNA sequence: TGTGCCAGCTCACCATTCAGGGACACGTACAATGAGCAGTTCTTC. Protein: CASSPFRDTYNEQFF.

This chain joins TRBV2 and TRBJ1-2, with a possible D match to TRBD1 (5 bases). This CDR3 contains 14 residues. V lost 6 bases and J lost 4, with 15 bases in between. Germline V gives CDR1 SNHLY, CDR2 FYNNEI. The CDR3 reads CASSPARASYGYTF. The DNA for the CDR3 is TGTGCCAGCAGCCCCGCCAGGGCCAGCTATGGCTACACCTTC.